This T cell receptor (beta chain) was found in a study of blood T cell repertoires in COVID-19. Turning to the study itself: Acute and convalescent COVID-19 specimens originated in the United States, Italy and Spain. Nucleic acid was either cDNA or gDNA, and it came from T cells, B-cell-depleted T cells, or PBMCs.

Original analysis: It was from reference gene primer amplification that nucleated cell counts were estimated. Assay: immunoSEQ multiplex PCR; the TCRdb copy retains only in-frame clones and omits some. D and trimming were read from the DNA, whereas the V and J calls and clone size are those reported in that table. The sample lists 55,000 to 80,000 clones, over 70% occurring once. Germline assignment: CDR1 MGHRA and CDR2 YSYEKL. After removal of 1 base from V and 2 bases from J, the junction contained 7 bases not matched to a gene. This CDR3 is built from 16 residues. The sample was peripheral blood. The chain recombines TRBV4-1 with TRBJ1-2, with 7 nucleotides matching TRBD1. The sequence derives from a human donor in a cohort sampled during active COVID-19. The chain's CDR3 is CASSQVRGTENYGYTF. Here the CDR3 DNA reads TGCGCCAGCAGCCAAGTAAGAGGGACAGAGAACTATGGCTACACCTTC.